This passage covers 4 T cell receptor beta chains from one sample sequenced in a study of cytomegalovirus exposure and HLA in healthy donors. PCR amplification relied on 60 Vbeta primers (plus 13 Jbeta primers). Profiled with immunoSEQ multiplex PCR; TCRdb holds only in-frame clones, not every one. This sample has over 90,000 clones, with around 63% found just once. The specimen sequenced was PBMCs. The receptor set was obtained from a human donor in good health.

The table lists this clone with a few counts. V is TRBV30 and J is TRBJ1-4, with a possible D match to TRBD1 (6 bases). CDR1 is GTSNPN, CDR2 SVGIG, per germline (reference sequence). The CDR3 is made up of 13 amino acids. Trimming took off 1 base at V and 7 bases at J, with 10 bases between the two ends. CDR3 amino acids: CAWSGTVGEKLFF. CDR3 sequence (DNA): TGTGCCTGGAGTGGGACAGTGGGTGAAAAACTGTTTTTT.

In regard to this clone: Without the conserved terminal phenylalanine or tryptophan, this CDR3 likely stems from a read error. This rearrangement joins TRBV10-3 to TRBJ1-1; 10 bases are shared with TRBD1. V trimming: 7 bases; J trimming: 8 bases; junction bases outside the gene matches: 10. The germline V gene encodes CDR1 ENHRY and CDR2 SYGVKD. The CDR3 covers 14 residues. CDR3 loop: CAIKDDRGLNEAFL. CDR3 DNA sequence: TGTGCCATCAAAGACGACAGGGGGCTGAACGAAGCTTTCCTT.

The chain joins TRBV19 to TRBJ2-7, with a weak D call TRBD2 (6 bases). This CDR3 contains 13 residues. Germline values: CDR1 LNHDA, CDR2 SQIVND (reference sequence). With 8 bases removed from V and 7 bases from J, the gap between germline ends came to 18 bases. CDR3 nucleotide sequence: TGTGCCAGTCGGGGCCAGGCGGGGAGAGAGCAGTACTTC. Translation gives CASRGQAGREQYF.

This clone is labeled as medium-sized. This chain uses TRBV6-4 with TRBJ2-3, with no clear D. The germline V gene has CDR1 MRHNA and CDR2 SNTAGT. The CDR3 is 13 residues long. V was cut by 3 bases and J by 2 bases, with 6 bases left in between. The CDR3 DNA sequence: TGTGCCAGCAGTGAAACACCCACAGATACGCAGTATTTT. It specifies CASSETPTDTQYF.